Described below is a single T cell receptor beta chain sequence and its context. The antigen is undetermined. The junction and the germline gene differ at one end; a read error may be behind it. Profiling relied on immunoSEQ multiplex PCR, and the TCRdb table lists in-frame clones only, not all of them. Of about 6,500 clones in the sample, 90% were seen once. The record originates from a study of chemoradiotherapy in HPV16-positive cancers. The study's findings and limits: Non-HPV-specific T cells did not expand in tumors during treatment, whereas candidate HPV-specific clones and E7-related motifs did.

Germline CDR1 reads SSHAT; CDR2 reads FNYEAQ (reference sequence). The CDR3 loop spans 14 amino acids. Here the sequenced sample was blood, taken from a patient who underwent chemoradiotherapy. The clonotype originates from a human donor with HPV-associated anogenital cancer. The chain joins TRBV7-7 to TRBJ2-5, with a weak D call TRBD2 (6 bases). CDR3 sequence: CASSSGLLQETQYF. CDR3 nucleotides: TGTGCTAGCAGTTCGGGACTTCTCCAAGAGACCCAGTACTTC.